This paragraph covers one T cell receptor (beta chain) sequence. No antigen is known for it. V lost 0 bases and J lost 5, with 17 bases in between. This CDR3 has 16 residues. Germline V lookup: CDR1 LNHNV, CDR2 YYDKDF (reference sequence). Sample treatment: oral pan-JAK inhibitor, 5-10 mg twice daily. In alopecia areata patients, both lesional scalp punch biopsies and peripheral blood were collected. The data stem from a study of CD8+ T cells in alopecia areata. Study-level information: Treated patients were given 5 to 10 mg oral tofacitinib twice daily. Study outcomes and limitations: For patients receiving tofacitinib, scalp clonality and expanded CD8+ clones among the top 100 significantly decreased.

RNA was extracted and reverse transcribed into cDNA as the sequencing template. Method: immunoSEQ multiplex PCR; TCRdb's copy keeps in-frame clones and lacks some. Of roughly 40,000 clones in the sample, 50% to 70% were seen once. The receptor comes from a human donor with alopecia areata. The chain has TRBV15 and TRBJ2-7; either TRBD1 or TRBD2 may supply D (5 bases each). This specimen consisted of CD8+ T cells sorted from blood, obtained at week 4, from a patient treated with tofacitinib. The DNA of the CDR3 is TGTGCCACCAGCAGAGATGGGCGCAGGGACCCACACGAGCAGTACTTC. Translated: CATSRDGRRDPHEQYF.